The 26 T cell receptor beta chains given below trace back to one sample, sequenced in a study of blood T cell repertoires in COVID-19. Repertoires were generated with immunoSEQ multiplex PCR, while TCRdb's copy carries only in-frame clones and drops some. The data show 150,000 to 200,000 clones, 85% to 90% seen once. The sequencing sample was made of peripheral blood. The receptors here all came from a man aged 18-30 years with acute or convalescent COVID-19.

The chain has TRBV14 and TRBJ1-2; TRBD1 aligns across 8 bases. Germline V gene lookup returns CDR1 SGHDN and CDR2 FVKESK. Trimming removed 4 bases from V and 5 bases from J; junction bases left unmatched: 3. This CDR3 spans 13 amino acids. CDR3 coding DNA: TGTGCCAGCAGCCGGGACAGGTTTTATGGCTACACCTTC. It codes for CASSRDRFYGYTF.

The CDR3 DNA sequence: TGTGCCAGCAGCTTAGGGGGCAGGGGCTATGGCTACACCTTC. Protein: CASSLGGRGYGYTF. The V and J genes are TRBV11-2 and TRBJ1-2, with a possible D match to TRBD1 (6 bases). Germline V gives CDR1 SGHAT, CDR2 FQNNGV. Trimming left V 1 base short and J 4 bases short, with 10 bases between. This CDR3 has 14 residues.

This clone was picked up one time. V gene TRBV5-8 combines with J gene TRBJ2-2; D is uncertain. Trimming stripped 1 base from V and 0 bases from J, with 4 bases between. CDR1 and CDR2 from the germline V gene are SGHTS and YDEGEE. The CDR3 covers 14 residues. The CDR3 loop reads CASSLYPNTGELFF. For the CDR3, the DNA is TGTGCCAGCAGCTTGTATCCGAACACCGGGGAGCTGTTTTTT.

This clone was observed a few times. The gene calls are TRBV9 and TRBJ2-1, with D possibly being TRBD1 (6 bases). The CDR3 spans 13 residues. V lost 2 bases, J lost 4 bases, and 7 bases lay in between. Germline V CDR1 and CDR2: SGDLS, YYNGEE. CDR3 in amino acids: CASSVGQYNEQFF. The CDR3 nucleotides are TGTGCCAGCAGCGTCGGACAGTACAATGAGCAGTTCTTC.

This chain links TRBV27 with TRBJ2-3; D is undetermined. The CDR3 is made up of 15 amino acids. CDR1 MNHEY and CDR2 SMNVEV come from the germline V gene (reference sequence). V shed 2 bases and J shed 2 bases, with 11 bases lying between them. CDR3 amino acids: CASSLEAGYTDTQYF. The CDR3 DNA reads as TGTGCCAGCAGTTTAGAAGCAGGCTACACAGATACGCAGTATTTT.

J is TRBJ2-1 and V is TRBV15; 8 bases map to TRBD2. Germline V gene data show CDR1 as LNHNV and CDR2 as YYDKDF (reference sequence). J lost 6 bases, V lost 6 bases, and 7 bases had no gene match. The CDR3 is made up of 14 amino acids. CDR3 sequence reads: CATSGRGGPNEQFF. CDR3 nucleotides: TGTGCCACCAGTGGTCGGGGGGGCCCCAATGAGCAGTTCTTC. The full variable domain, completed using reference TRBV15 and TRBJ2-1, is DAMVIQNPRYQVTQFGKPVTLSCSQTLNHNVMYWYQQKSSQAPKLLFHYYDKDFNNEADTPDNFQSRRPNTSFCFLDIRSPGLGDTAMYLCATSGRGGPNEQFFGPGTRLTVL.

This clone was picked up one time. The J gene is TRBJ1-2, the V gene TRBV25-1; D is possibly TRBD1 (5 bases). The length of the CDR3 is 13 residues. With 4 bases removed from V and 8 bases from J, the gap between germline ends came to 14 bases. CDR1 MGHDK and CDR2 SYGVNS come from the germline V gene. CDR3 region: CASSAGISGGYTF. The CDR3, as DNA: TGTGCCAGCAGTGCAGGGATATCAGGGGGCTACACCTTC.

The chain links TRBV29-1 to TRBJ2-5; possible D gene TRBD2, 6 bases. Trimming pared 7 bases from V and 2 bases from J, leaving 20 bases between. Germline V gene data show CDR1 as SQVTM and CDR2 as ANQGSEA. The CDR3 consists of 15 residues. DNA for the CDR3: TGCAGCGGAAGGAGAGTTCTAGCGCCGCAAGAGACCCAGTACTTC. It codes for CSGRRVLAPQETQYF.

This clone was detected only a few times. The chain uses TRBV2 and TRBJ1-1, with D possibly TRBD1 on 6 matching bases. This CDR3 is 14 amino acids long. Trimming removed 3 bases from V and 6 bases from J, with 14 bases in between. Germline CDR1 and CDR2: SNHLY and FYNNEI. The CDR3 spells CASSDTGGQAEAFF. The CDR3 nucleotides read TGTGCCAGCAGTGATACGGGGGGCCAGGCTGAAGCTTTCTTT.

The CDR3 nucleotides read TGTGCCAGCAGCGTAGCTACAGGCGCTGGGCAGTTCTTC. Translating gives CASSVATGAGQFF. The rearrangement joins TRBV9 to TRBJ2-1, with D perhaps matching TRBD1 (5 bases). Trimming left V 0 bases short and J 12 bases short, with 13 bases between. The germline V gene has CDR1 SGDLS and CDR2 YYNGEE. The CDR3 has 13 residues.

The genes are TRBV7-3 and TRBJ2-1; the match to TRBD1 covers 7 bases. CDR3 length: 16 residues. Germline V gene sequence: CDR1 SGHTA, CDR2 FQGTGA. Germline trimming cut 5 bases from V and 0 bases from J; bases unmatched to any gene: 7. As DNA, the CDR3 is TGTGCCAGCAGCCCCCGGACAGGACTCTCCTACAATGAGCAGTTCTTC. This sequence encodes CASSPRTGLSYNEQFF.

This chain connects TRBV5-4 to TRBJ1-4, with D perhaps TRBD1 (5 bases). Germline V gene sequence: CDR1 SGHNT, CDR2 YYREEE (reference sequence). Trimming left V 2 bases short and J 8 bases short, with 16 bases between. This CDR3 comprises 15 residues. In DNA, the CDR3 is TGTGCCAGCAGCTTCGGAGCGGGGGGTGACGAAAAACTGTTTTTT. As protein: CASSFGAGGDEKLFF.

V usage is TRBV29-1 and J usage is TRBJ2-5; 7 positions match TRBD2. The CDR3 runs 15 residues. Germline lookup yields CDR1 SQVTM and CDR2 ANQGSEA. The CDR3 here is CRGALLRGDQETQYF. The CDR3 DNA sequence: TGCAGGGGTGCACTACTCCGGGGGGACCAAGAGACCCAGTACTTC.

Concerning this clone: The sample has other DNA sequences that encode this CDR3 too. This chain uses TRBV12-3 or TRBV12-4 with TRBJ2-3, with a weak D call TRBD2 (7 bases). The V gene lost 7 bases and the J gene lost 2 bases, with 10 bases spanning the gap. The CDR3 sequence is 13 residues long. The DNA for the CDR3 is TGTGCCAGCACCCGGGGGGCCACAGATACGCAGTATTTT. It translates to CASTRGATDTQYF.

The CDR3 loop is CASSPRGQNTEAFF. In nucleotides, the CDR3 is TGTGCCAGCAGCCCCAGGGGGCAGAACACTGAAGCTTTCTTT. This sequence joins TRBV7-2 and TRBJ1-1; 8 bases are a match to TRBD1. Germline V gene sequence: CDR1 SGHTA, CDR2 FQGNSA. The V gene end was trimmed by 5 bases and the J gene end by 1 base; junction bases not matched to a gene: 3. The CDR3 consists of 14 residues.

V is TRBV6-2 or TRBV6-3 and J is TRBJ2-2; no reliable D call. Trimming removed 2 bases from V and 3 bases from J, with 10 bases in between. This CDR3 is 15 amino acids long. Germline values: CDR1 MNHEY, CDR2 SVGEGT. CDR3 in amino acids: CASSYGSAYTGELFF. The CDR3 nucleotides read TGTGCCAGCAGTTACGGCAGCGCTTACACCGGGGAGCTGTTTTTT.

The CDR3 here is CASSRNLSPNTEAFF. CDR3 coding DNA: TGTGCCAGCAGCAGAAACTTGAGCCCGAACACTGAAGCTTTCTTT. J is TRBJ1-1 and V is TRBV9; D not certain. The V and J ends lost 4 bases and 1 base respectively, with 14 bases between them. The V gene's germline CDR1 is SGDLS and CDR2 YYNGEE. There are 15 residues in the CDR3.

This rearrangement joins TRBV3-1 (or the pseudogene TRBV3-2) to TRBJ2-5; perhaps TRBD2 as D (5 bases). Germline CDR1 and CDR2: LGHDT and YNNKEL (reference sequence). The CDR3 has 13 amino acids. V was pared by 7 bases and J by 4 bases, with 13 bases between. CDR3 in DNA: TGTGCCAGCAAGAGGCTAGCAGCAGAGACCCAGTACTTC. Its protein is CASKRLAAETQYF.

The chain employs TRBV30 and TRBJ2-3, with 8 bases aligning to TRBD2. Germline V lookup: CDR1 GTSNPN, CDR2 SVGIG (reference sequence). This CDR3 contains 16 residues. Losses at the gene ends were 1 base for V and 2 bases for J; bases not matched to a gene: 8. The CDR3 DNA follows: TGTGCCTGGAGTGACCCCCGACTAGCGTACACAGATACGCAGTATTTT. It is translated as CAWSDPRLAYTDTQYF.

The gene calls are TRBV5-1 and TRBJ2-3; TRBD2 aligns across 13 bases. Germline V gene lookup returns CDR1 SGHRS and CDR2 YFSETQ. CDR3 length: 17 amino acids. V lost 4 bases and J lost 5; bases outside the gene matches: 10. The CDR3 bases are TGCGCCAGCAGCGAGGAACTAGCGGGGGGGTTTGTAGATACGCAGTATTTT. Its translation is CASSEELAGGFVDTQYF.

The chain has TRBV12-5 and TRBJ2-5; 7 nucleotides line up with TRBD1. The V and J ends lost 3 bases and 4 bases, in that order; junction bases with no gene match: 5. CDR1 and CDR2 from the germline V gene are LGHNT and FRNRAP. The CDR3 runs to 14 residues. CDR3 nucleotide sequence: TGTGCTAGTGGTTTAAGACAGGGCGTAGAGACCCAGTACTTC. Its protein is CASGLRQGVETQYF.

The chain employs TRBV28 and TRBJ1-6; 9 nucleotides align to TRBD1. The V and J ends lost 3 bases and 10 bases, in that order; junction bases with no gene match: 19. This CDR3 region has 19 residues. Per the germline V gene, CDR1 is MDHEN and CDR2 is SYDVKM. The CDR3 sequence is CASSFSNPITGGAASPLHF. Written as DNA, the CDR3 is TGTGCCAGCAGTTTTTCAAACCCAATAACAGGGGGCGCAGCCTCACCCCTCCACTTT.

The chain recombines TRBV5-6 with TRBJ2-1; a weak D match, TRBD1 (6 bases). CDR3 length: 15 residues. Trimming removed 4 bases at V and 1 base at J, with 12 bases between. CDR1 SGHDT and CDR2 YYEEEE come from the germline V gene. DNA of the CDR3: TGTGCCAGCAGCACCGGGACAACTTCCTACAATGAGCAGTTCTTC. This translates into CASSTGTTSYNEQFF.

The sample holds a few counts of this clone. The gene calls are TRBV10-3 and TRBJ1-3; weak D call: TRBD1 (6 bases). Trimming stripped 5 bases from V and 0 bases from J, with 20 bases between. The CDR3 consists of 18 residues. The germline V gene encodes CDR1 ENHRY and CDR2 SYGVKD. The CDR3 loop is CAISQPGGADSSGNTIYF. CDR3 coding DNA: TGTGCCATCAGTCAGCCGGGGGGGGCGGATAGCTCTGGAAACACCATATATTTT.

This chain connects TRBV9 to TRBJ2-5; 9 positions match TRBD2. Germline V gene lookup returns CDR1 SGDLS and CDR2 YYNGEE. V gave up 0 bases and J gave up 2 bases; unmatched junction bases: 5. The CDR3 totals 16 residues. As DNA, the CDR3 is TGTGCCAGCAGCGTAGGGCGGGGGGGGCCACAAGAGACCCAGTACTTC. It codes for CASSVGRGGPQETQYF.

This chain joins TRBV18 and TRBJ1-1; 9 bases agree with TRBD1. The CDR3 sequence is 15 residues long. From germline, CDR1 is KGHSH and CDR2 LQKENI. Trimming at V came to 5 bases and at J to 1 base, leaving 5 bases not matched to a gene. CDR3 nucleotide sequence: TGTGCCAGCTCATCCAGGGACAGGGCGAACACTGAAGCTTTCTTT. It translates to CASSSRDRANTEAFF.